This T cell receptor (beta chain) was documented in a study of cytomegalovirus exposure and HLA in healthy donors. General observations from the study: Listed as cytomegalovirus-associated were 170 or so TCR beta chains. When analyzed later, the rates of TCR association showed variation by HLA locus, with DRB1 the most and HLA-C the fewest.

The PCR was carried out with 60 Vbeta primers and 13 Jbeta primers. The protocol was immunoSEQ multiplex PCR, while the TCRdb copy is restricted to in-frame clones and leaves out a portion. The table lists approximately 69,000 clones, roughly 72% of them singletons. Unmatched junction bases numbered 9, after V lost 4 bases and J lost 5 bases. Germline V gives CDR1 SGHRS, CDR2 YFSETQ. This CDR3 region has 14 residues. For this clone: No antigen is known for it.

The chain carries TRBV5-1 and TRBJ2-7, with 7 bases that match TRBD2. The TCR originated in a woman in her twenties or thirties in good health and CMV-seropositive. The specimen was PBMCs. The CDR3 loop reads CASSTGLVGHEQYF. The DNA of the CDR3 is TGCGCCAGCAGCACCGGACTAGTTGGCCACGAGCAGTACTTC.